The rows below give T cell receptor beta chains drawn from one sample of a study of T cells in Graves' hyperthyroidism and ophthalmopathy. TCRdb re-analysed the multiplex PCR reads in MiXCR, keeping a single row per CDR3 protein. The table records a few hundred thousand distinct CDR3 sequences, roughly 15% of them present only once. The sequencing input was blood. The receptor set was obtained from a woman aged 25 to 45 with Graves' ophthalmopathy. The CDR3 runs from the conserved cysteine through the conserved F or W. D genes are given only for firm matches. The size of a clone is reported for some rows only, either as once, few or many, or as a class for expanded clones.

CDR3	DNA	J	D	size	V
CASRDKAGNQPQHF	TGTGCCAGCAGAGACAAAGCGGGGAATCAGCCCCAGCATTTT	TRBJ1-5	.	many	TRBV28
CASSLDLTGLNTEAFF	TGCGCCAGCAGCTTGGACCTGACAGGACTGAACACTGAAGCTTTCTTT	TRBJ1-1	.	many	TRBV5-1
CATSDRGGQPFNEQFF	TGTGCCACCAGTGATCGCGGTGGACAGCCCTTTAATGAGCAGTTCTTC	TRBJ2-1	.	.	TRBV24-1
CASSLTLEGTQYF	TGTGCCAGCAGCTTAACTTTGGAAGGGACCCAGTACTTC	TRBJ2-5	.	many	TRBV7-3
CASSLGPDTEAFF	TGTGCCAGCAGTTTGGGACCAGACACTGAAGCTTTCTTT	TRBJ1-1	.	many	TRBV12-3/TRBV12-4
CSAREGQGNEQYF	TGCAGTGCTAGAGAAGGACAGGGAAACGAGCAGTACTTC	TRBJ2-7	TRBD1	many	TRBV20-1
CASSLLRQGPIYF	TGTGCCAGCAGCTTGTTAAGACAGGGACCAATATATTTT	TRBJ1-3	TRBD1	few	TRBV7-2
CASSQSPGVGQPQHF	TGTGCCAGCAGCCAATCACCCGGGGTTGGTCAGCCCCAGCATTTT	TRBJ1-5	.	many	TRBV4-2
CASSLARGRGETQYF	TGTGCCAGCAGTCTGGCCAGGGGGAGAGGAGAGACCCAGTACTTC	TRBJ2-5	TRBD1	many	TRBV12-3/TRBV12-4
CASSQYRETEAFF	TGTGCCAGCAGTCAATATAGGGAGACTGAAGCTTTCTTT	TRBJ1-1	.	many	TRBV2